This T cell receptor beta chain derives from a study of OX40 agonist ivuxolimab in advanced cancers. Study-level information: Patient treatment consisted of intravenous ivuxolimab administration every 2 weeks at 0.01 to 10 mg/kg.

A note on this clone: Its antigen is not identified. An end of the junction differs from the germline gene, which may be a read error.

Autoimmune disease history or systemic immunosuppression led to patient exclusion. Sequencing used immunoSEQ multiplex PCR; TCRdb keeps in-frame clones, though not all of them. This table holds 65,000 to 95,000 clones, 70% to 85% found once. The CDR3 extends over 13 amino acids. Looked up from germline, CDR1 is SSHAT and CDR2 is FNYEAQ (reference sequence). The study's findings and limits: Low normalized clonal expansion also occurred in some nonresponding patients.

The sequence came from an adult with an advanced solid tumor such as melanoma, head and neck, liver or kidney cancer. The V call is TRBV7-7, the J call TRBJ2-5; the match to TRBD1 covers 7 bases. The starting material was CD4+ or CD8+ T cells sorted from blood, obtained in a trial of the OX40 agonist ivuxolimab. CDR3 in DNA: TGTGCTAGCAGTCTCAACAGGGGTGAGACCCAGTACTTC. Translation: CASSLNRGETQYF.